This passage covers 18 T cell receptor beta chains from one sample sequenced in a study of blood T cell repertoires in COVID-19. The data were produced by immunoSEQ multiplex PCR, yet TCRdb's version contains in-frame clones alone and is incomplete. The top ten hold about 3.4% of the sample, which has 75,000 to 95,000 clones, around four fifths seen once. The material sequenced was peripheral blood. The receptors stem from a man in his forties or fifties with acute or convalescent COVID-19.

CDR3 protein: CASSQPTEYTDTQYF. CDR3 bases: TGTGCCAGCAGCCAACCGACAGAGTACACAGATACGCAGTATTTT. This chain uses TRBV7-8 with TRBJ2-3; possibly TRBD1 for D (5 bases). Germline V gives CDR1 SGHVS, CDR2 FQNEAQ. V was cut by 5 bases and J by 2 bases, with 14 bases left in between. This CDR3 is 15 amino acids long. Based on the CDR3 plus reference TRBV7-8 and TRBJ2-3, the full variable domain is GAGVSQSPRYKVAKRGQDVALRCDPISGHVSLFWYQQALGQGPEFLTYFQNEAQLDKSGLPSDRFFAERPEGSVSTLKIQRTQQEDSAVYLCASSQPTEYTDTQYFGPGTRLTVL.

The chain uses TRBV11-2 and TRBJ2-5; tentatively, D is TRBD2 (5 bases). The germline gives CDR1 SGHAT, CDR2 FQNNGV. Trimming removed 5 bases at V and 7 bases at J, with 14 bases between. The length of the CDR3 is 13 residues. CDR3 DNA: TGTGCCAGCAGCAAACACCGGGAAGGGACCCAGTACTTC. Protein product: CASSKHREGTQYF.

The chain combines TRBV27 with TRBJ2-5, with a weak D call TRBD1 (5 bases). V was pared by 6 bases and J by 4 bases, with 15 bases between. The CDR3 loop spans 14 amino acids. Germline V gene lookup returns CDR1 MNHEY and CDR2 SMNVEV (reference sequence). Written as DNA, the CDR3 is TGTGCCAGCAGGGGCTTGCGGACACTAGAGACCCAGTACTTC. This encodes CASRGLRTLETQYF.

The chain is built from TRBV7-3 and TRBJ2-1; 8 bases agree with TRBD2. Germline assignment: CDR1 SGHTA and CDR2 FQGTGA. The CDR3 runs to 13 residues. Trimming took 5 bases from V and 6 from J; bases not matched to a gene: 3. CDR3 nucleotide sequence: TGTGCCAGCAGCCGCGCGGGAGGCAATGAGCAGTTCTTC. This codes for CASSRAGGNEQFF.

The chain joins TRBV14 to TRBJ2-1; tentative D call: TRBD1 (6 bases). V dropped 3 bases and J dropped 8 bases, with 11 bases sitting between them. CDR1 is SGHDN and CDR2 is FVKESK in the germline V gene. CDR3 length: 13 residues. The CDR3 DNA sequence: TGTGCCAGCAGCCATGCAGGGGATCATGAGCAGTTCTTC. This sequence encodes CASSHAGDHEQFF.

The chain couples TRBV10-2 to TRBJ2-5; D remains ambiguous. CDR3 size: 14 residues. V was shortened by 4 bases and J by 1 base, with 10 bases between the two germline ends. Germline-derived CDR1 and CDR2 are WSHSY and SAAADI. This CDR3 reads CASSGASFQETQYF. In DNA, the CDR3 is TGCGCCAGCAGTGGTGCTAGTTTCCAAGAGACCCAGTACTTC.

Notes on this clone: A junction boundary mismatches the germline segment, possibly from a read error. The J gene is TRBJ2-2, the V gene TRBV5-6, with unresolved D. Looked up from germline, CDR1 is SGHDT and CDR2 is YYEEEE. The CDR3 loop spans 16 amino acids. Written as DNA, the CDR3 is TGTGCCAGCAGTTTGGAAGGCAGGAAGTACACCGGGGAGCTGTTTTTT. Translated: CASSLEGRKYTGELFF.

This sequence joins TRBV19 and TRBJ2-2; 9 bases fit TRBD1. Trimming removed 3 bases from V and 3 bases from J; junction bases left unmatched: 5. This CDR3 is 16 amino acids long. CDR1 and CDR2 (germline): LNHDA, SQIVND (reference sequence). In DNA form, the CDR3 reads TGTGCCAGTAGTATTTGGACAGGGGTTGACACCGGGGAGCTGTTTTTT. Translated: CASSIWTGVDTGELFF.

The rearrangement joins TRBV5-6 to TRBJ2-7, with 9 bases identical to TRBD2. V shed 6 bases and J 2 bases; nucleotides not matched to a gene: 9. The CDR3 is 15 residues long. Germline V gene lookup returns CDR1 SGHDT and CDR2 YYEEEE. DNA for the CDR3: TGTGCCAGCACCCTAAGACTAGCGGAGGCCTACGAGCAGTACTTC. Its translation is CASTLRLAEAYEQYF.

The chain employs TRBV28 and TRBJ1-5, with TRBD1 identical over 11 bases. This CDR3 has 20 residues. Germline V gene sequence: CDR1 MDHEN, CDR2 SYDVKM. V shed 3 bases, J shed 1 base, and the junction held 14 bases outside the gene matches. The CDR3: CASSFLRDRGAYGSNQPQHF. CDR3 nucleotides: TGTGCCAGCAGTTTCTTGAGGGACAGGGGGGCCTACGGAAGCAATCAGCCCCAGCATTTT.

Only one count was recorded for this clone. The chain couples TRBV29-1 to TRBJ2-1, with D unresolved. Per germline, CDR1 SQVTM and CDR2 ANQGSEA. CDR3 size: 13 residues. V lost 5 bases, J lost 5 bases, and 13 bases lay in between. CDR3 sequence: CSVNSRSNNEQFF. In nucleotides, the CDR3 is TGCAGCGTTAACTCGCGAAGTAACAATGAGCAGTTCTTC.

CDR3 DNA sequence: TGCGCCAGCAGCCCAAGGACAGGGGGCGAGGGAACTGAAGCTTTCTTT. It encodes CASSPRTGGEGTEAFF. The V gene is TRBV5-1, the J gene TRBJ1-1; 11 nucleotides match TRBD1. CDR3 length: 16 residues. Losses at the gene ends were 4 bases for V and 5 bases for J; bases not matched to a gene: 10. CDR1 and CDR2 (germline): SGHRS, YFSETQ.

In the case of this clone: The junction differs from germline at one of its ends, possibly a read error. The chain employs TRBV29-1 and TRBJ1-5, with D hard to call. The V gene's germline CDR1 is SQVTM and CDR2 ANQGSEA. This CDR3 has 13 amino acids. CDR3 protein: CSVDSGENQSQHF. CDR3 nucleotide sequence: TGCAGCGTTGATTCGGGAGAGAATCAGTCCCAGCATTTT.

The chain uses TRBV29-1 and TRBJ2-7, with 14 bases matching TRBD2. The J segment lost 2 bases and the V segment lost 3 bases, leaving 0 bases of the junction unmatched. The CDR3 runs to 14 residues. CDR1 is SQVTM and CDR2 is ANQGSEA in the germline V gene. The DNA of the CDR3 is TGCAGCGTTGAGACTAGCGGGAGGGCCTACGAGCAGTACTTC. This codes for CSVETSGRAYEQYF.

This clone appeared once. The identical CDR3 is also encoded by other nucleotide sequences in the sample. This rearrangement joins TRBV18 to TRBJ1-1; the D is unclear. The CDR3 covers 13 residues. Trimming stripped 4 bases from V and 0 bases from J, with 6 bases between. CDR1 KGHSH and CDR2 LQKENI come from the germline V gene. The DNA of the CDR3 is TGTGCCAGCTCACAGCTTATGAACACTGAAGCTTTCTTT. It yields the protein CASSQLMNTEAFF.

CDR3 protein: CASSQKRGGLYNEQFF. The DNA of the CDR3 is TGTGCCAGCAGCCAAAAGCGGGGGGGCCTCTACAATGAGCAGTTCTTC. The genes are TRBV3-1 (or the pseudogene TRBV3-2) and TRBJ2-1; 10 nucleotides align to TRBD2. With 2 bases clipped from V and 3 bases from J, the junction kept 4 bases outside the gene matches. The CDR3 covers 16 residues. Germline CDR1 and CDR2: LGHDT and YNNKEL (reference sequence).

V and J are TRBV4-3 and TRBJ2-6, with a possible D match to TRBD1 (5 bases). Trimming removed 4 bases from V and 1 base from J, with 8 bases in between. Germline values: CDR1 LGHNA, CDR2 YSLEER. CDR3 length: 15 residues. As DNA, the CDR3 is TGCGCCAGCAGCCGGGGCGATTCTGGGGCCAACGTCCTGACTTTC. It codes for CASSRGDSGANVLTF.

The rearrangement uses TRBV6-2 or TRBV6-3 and TRBJ2-7, with D possibly matching TRBD2 (5 bases). The germline CDR1 and CDR2 sequences are MNHEY and SVGEGT. The V gene lost 5 bases and the J gene lost 0 bases, with 17 bases spanning the gap. CDR3 length: 16 amino acids. In DNA, the CDR3 is TGTGCCAGCAGTACGTCTGGGCGCGGGTCCTCCTACGAGCAGTACTTC. This translates into CASSTSGRGSSYEQYF.